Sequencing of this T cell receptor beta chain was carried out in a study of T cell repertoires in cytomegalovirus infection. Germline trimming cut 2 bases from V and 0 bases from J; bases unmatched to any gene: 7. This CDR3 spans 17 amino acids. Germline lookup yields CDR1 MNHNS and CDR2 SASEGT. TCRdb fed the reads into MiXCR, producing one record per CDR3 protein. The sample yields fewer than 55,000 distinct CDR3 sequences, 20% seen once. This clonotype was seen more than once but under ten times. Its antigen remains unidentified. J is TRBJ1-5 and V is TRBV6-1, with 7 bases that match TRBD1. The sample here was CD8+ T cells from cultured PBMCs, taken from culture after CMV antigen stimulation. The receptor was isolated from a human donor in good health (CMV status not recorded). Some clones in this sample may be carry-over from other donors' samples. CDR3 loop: CASSEQGGFYSNQPQHF. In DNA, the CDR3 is TGTGCCAGCAGTGAACAGGGGGGGTTCTATAGCAATCAGCCCCAGCATTTT.